Listed here is a single T cell receptor beta chain. These data originate in a study of blood T cell repertoires in COVID-19. Study in general: Material from acute and convalescent COVID-19 was sourced from the United States, Italy and Spain. PBMCs, B-cell-depleted T cells, or T cells were the source of the cDNA or gDNA that made up the material.

Clones were read by immunoSEQ multiplex PCR, and TCRdb kept only the in-frame ones, dropping some. This table holds about 33,000 clones, around nine tenths found once. This TCR was sampled from a human donor in a cohort sampled during active COVID-19. Sequenced: peripheral blood.

DNA of the CDR3: TGTGCCAGCAGCGCGGGGGTCACAGATACGCAGTATTTT. Encoded protein: CASSAGVTDTQYF. V usage is TRBV2 and J usage is TRBJ2-3, with 7 positions matching TRBD2. The V gene end was trimmed by 6 bases and the J gene end by 2 bases; junction bases not matched to a gene: 2. Looked up from germline, CDR1 is SNHLY and CDR2 is FYNNEI. There are 13 residues in the CDR3.